This entry lists 24 T cell receptor beta chains sequenced from one sample in a study of blood T cells in healthy people across ages (dated by TCRdb to about 2015). Libraries were built with 5' RACE. The data were produced on an Illumina HiSeq 2500. A second PCR of roughly 7 to 12 cycles was run with a J-beta primer mix and a sample-barcoded 5' primer. TCRdb reran the public reads through fastp at Q25 and MiXCR, keeping productive beta chains. Entries that share a CDR3 protein sequence are merged under the most common genes and DNA. The sample contains some 1.6 million distinct CDR3 sequences, approximately 32% of them found a single time. The ten largest account for over 9% of the sample. Sequencing was done on a sample of blood. The receptors were gathered from a woman in her twenties or thirties in good health.

This rearrangement joins TRBV4-1 to TRBJ2-1, with 12 bases that match TRBD2. The CDR3 contains 16 residues. V trimming: 3 bases; J trimming: 4 bases; junction bases outside the gene matches: 4. Germline assignment: CDR1 MGHRA and CDR2 YSYEKL. This CDR3 is CASSHGGLAGYNEQFF. The CDR3 DNA reads TGCGCCAGCAGCCACGGAGGACTAGCGGGATACAATGAGCAGTTCTTC.

The V and J genes are TRBV27 and TRBJ2-7; 7 nucleotides match TRBD1. The CDR3 extends over 13 amino acids. Trimming took 7 bases from V and 5 from J; bases not matched to a gene: 8. From germline, CDR1 is MNHEY and CDR2 SMNVEV (reference sequence). CDR3 sequence (DNA): TGTGCCAGCAAAATACAGGGGTCCCACGAGCAGTACTTC. Translating gives CASKIQGSHEQYF.

For this clonotype: Given a much more abundant clone one base away, this may be a read error. The rearrangement uses TRBV29-1 and TRBJ1-2; 7 bases are shared with TRBD1. Germline CDR1 SQVTM, CDR2 ANQGSEA. There are 13 residues in the CDR3. The CDR3 loop reads CGVERQGDYGYTF. The CDR3 DNA reads as TGCGGCGTTGAAAGACAGGGAGACTATGGCTACACCTTC.

The chain employs TRBV28 and TRBJ2-7; D uncertain. Germline V gene sequence: CDR1 MDHEN, CDR2 SYDVKM. V dropped 5 bases and J dropped 0 bases, with 14 bases sitting between them. The CDR3 is 15 residues long. CDR3 sequence reads: CASSLVPSPSYEQYF. DNA of the CDR3: TGTGCCAGCAGTCTCGTGCCAAGTCCCTCCTACGAGCAGTACTTC. Full variable domain (rest looked up from reference TRBV28 and TRBJ2-7): DVKVTQSSRYLVKRTGEKVFLECVQDMDHENMFWYRQDPGLGLRLIYFSYDVKMKEKGDIPEGYSVSREKKERFSLILESASTNQTSMYLCASSLVPSPSYEQYFGPGTRLTVT.

This clonotype showed up just a few times. This chain joins TRBV9 and TRBJ2-1, with 7 bases that match TRBD1. V gave up 0 bases and J gave up 0 bases; unmatched junction bases: 9. CDR1 SGDLS and CDR2 YYNGEE come from the germline V gene. The CDR3 contains 18 residues. The CDR3 spells CASSVAPTGLVSYNEQFF. CDR3 bases: TGTGCCAGCAGCGTAGCCCCGACAGGGTTGGTCTCCTACAATGAGCAGTTCTTC. The variable domain in full, with the rest retrieved from reference TRBV9 and TRBJ2-1, is DSGVTQTPKHLITATGQRVTLRCSPRSGDLSVYWYQQSLDQGLQFLIQYYNGEERAKGNILERFSAQQFPDLHSELNLSSLELGDSALYFCASSVAPTGLVSYNEQFFGPGTRLTVL.

This clonotype has just a few counts. The chain links TRBV4-2 to TRBJ2-1; D is undetermined. The germline V gene has CDR1 LGHNA and CDR2 YNFKEQ. The CDR3 has 15 residues. Trimming removed 0 bases from V and 1 base from J, with 7 bases in between. The chain's CDR3 is CASSQDLQSYNEQFF. DNA for the CDR3: TGTGCCAGCAGCCAAGATCTCCAGTCCTACAATGAGCAGTTCTTC.

A note on this clonotype: The junction and the germline gene differ at one end; a read error may be behind it. The chain uses TRBV30 and TRBJ1-1; no reliable D call. The CDR3 sequence is 13 residues long. CDR1 is GTSNPN, CDR2 SVGIG, per germline (reference sequence). This CDR3 reads CAWSVQRNTEAFF. DNA for the CDR3: TGCGCCTGGAGTGTACAGCGGAACACTGAAGCTTTCTTT.

The rearrangement links TRBV4-1 to TRBJ1-2, with no clear D. The CDR3 totals 15 residues. In germline, CDR1 is MGHRA, CDR2 YSYEKL. The V and J ends lost 3 bases and 6 bases respectively, with 17 bases between them. CDR3 nucleotide sequence: TGCGCCAGCAGCCACCCTAGGGTGGATCCGGATGGCTACACCTTC. Encoded protein: CASSHPRVDPDGYTF.

V usage is TRBV27 and J usage is TRBJ2-7; D unresolved. V was pared by 6 bases and J by 0 bases, with 12 bases between. This CDR3 is 14 amino acids long. Germline-derived CDR1 and CDR2 are MNHEY and SMNVEV (reference sequence). In DNA form, the CDR3 reads TGTGCCAGCAGAGAAGAAAGGTCCTCCTACGAGCAGTACTTC. Amino acids: CASREERSSYEQYF.

A few counts support this clonotype. The rearrangement uses TRBV6-1 and TRBJ2-7, with 7 bases aligning to TRBD1. This CDR3 is built from 17 residues. Germline V CDR1 and CDR2: MNHNS, SASEGT. The V and J ends lost 3 bases and 5 bases, in that order; junction bases with no gene match: 16. CDR3 amino acids: CASSDALRTGSIHEQYF. DNA for the CDR3: TGTGCCAGCAGTGATGCGCTTCGGACAGGTAGTATCCACGAGCAGTACTTC.

The gene calls are TRBV3-1 and TRBJ2-2; 10 positions agree with TRBD2. The junction had 11 bases not matched to a gene; V was cut back by 2 bases and J by 5 bases. Germline V gene sequence: CDR1 LGHDT, CDR2 YNNKEL (reference sequence). CDR3 length: 18 residues. This CDR3 is CASSQLLAGVLRTGELFF. The DNA for the CDR3 is TGTGCCAGCAGCCAACTCCTAGCGGGGGTCCTCCGGACCGGGGAGCTGTTTTTT.

This clonotype has just a few counts. The chain couples TRBV27 to TRBJ2-7; D remains ambiguous. The CDR3 totals 15 residues. Looked up from germline, CDR1 is MNHEY and CDR2 is SMNVEV (reference sequence). Trimming removed 4 bases at V and 3 bases at J, with 16 bases between. The CDR3 here is CASSSNRVDFYEQYF. In DNA, the CDR3 is TGTGCCAGCAGTTCCAACAGAGTAGACTTCTACGAGCAGTACTTC.

The chain is built from TRBV9 and TRBJ1-2; possibly TRBD1 for D (5 bases). The germline CDR1 and CDR2 sequences are SGDLS and YYNGEE. The CDR3 extends over 14 amino acids. V was clipped by 0 bases and J by 5 bases, with 11 bases between them. CDR3 sequence: CASSVEVQGYGYTF. CDR3 sequence (DNA): TGTGCCAGCAGCGTAGAAGTCCAGGGTTATGGCTACACCTTC.

Here the CDR3 reads CASSLWASGTFGDTQYF. The CDR3 DNA follows: TGTGCCAGCAGTTTATGGGCTAGCGGGACCTTTGGAGATACGCAGTATTTT. The chain has TRBV27 and TRBJ2-3; 9 bases map to TRBD2. Germline CDR1 and CDR2: MNHEY and SMNVEV (reference sequence). The CDR3 consists of 17 residues. V lost 1 base and J lost 5; bases outside the gene matches: 10.

V gene TRBV7-3 combines with J gene TRBJ1-1; D call uncertain. CDR3 length: 14 residues. V lost 1 base to trimming and J lost 7 bases, with 13 bases between them. In germline, CDR1 is SGHTA, CDR2 FQGTGA. DNA of the CDR3: TGTGCCAGCAGCTTAAGTGCTGGGTCGGGTGAAGCTTTCTTT. It yields the protein CASSLSAGSGEAFF. The whole variable domain, filled in from reference TRBV7-3 and TRBJ1-1, reads GAGVSQTPSNKVTEKGKYVELRCDPISGHTALYWYRQSLGQGPEFLIYFQGTGAADDSGLPNDRFFAVRPEGSVSTLKIQRTERGDSAVYLCASSLSAGSGEAFFGQGTRLTVV.

The rearrangement links TRBV10-3 to TRBJ1-2; perhaps TRBD1 as D (5 bases). This CDR3 has 14 residues. Per germline, CDR1 ENHRY and CDR2 SYGVKD. V gave up 5 bases and J gave up 5 bases, with 15 bases separating them. The CDR3 is CAISPGANPYGYTF. CDR3 in DNA: TGTGCCATCAGTCCCGGGGCCAACCCTTATGGCTACACCTTC.

In regard to this clonotype: This may be a read error, as it is one base from a much larger clone. The chain joins TRBV18 to TRBJ2-3, with 13 bases matching TRBD2. Germline V CDR1 and CDR2: KGHSH, LQKENI. The CDR3 runs 19 residues. The CDR3 nucleotides read TGTGCCAGCTCACCGATTCCGGGACTAGCGGGGACTAGCACAGATATGCAGTATTTT. Translated, it gives CASSPIPGLAGTSTDMQYF. Full variable domain (remainder filled in from reference TRBV18 and TRBJ2-3): NAGVMQNPRHLVRRRGQEARLRCSPMKGHSHVYWYRQLPEEGLKFMVYLQKENIIDESGMPKERFSAEFPKEGPSILRIQQVVRGDSAAYFCASSPIPGLAGTSTDMQYFGPGTRLTVL.

About this clonotype: Its ends do not fully match the called genes, so a read error is possible. V gene TRBV7-8 combines with J gene TRBJ2-5, with D perhaps TRBD2 (5 bases). From germline, CDR1 is SGHVS and CDR2 FQNEAQ. The CDR3 is 19 residues long. CDR3 nucleotides: TGTGCCAGCAGCTTGGAAGTCATTACTGAACCAGACTACCAAGGGACCCAGTACTTC. Its protein product is CASSLEVITEPDYQGTQYF.

As concerns this clonotype: A read error may produce the germline difference seen at one junction end. The V and J genes are TRBV9 and TRBJ2-7; 7 bases are shared with TRBD2. This CDR3 region has 16 residues. Germline CDR1 reads SGDLS; CDR2 reads YYNGEE. The CDR3 here is CPSSPGQAGVPYEQYF. The CDR3 bases are TGTCCCAGCAGCCCGGGTCAGGCGGGGGTTCCCTACGAGCAGTACTTC.

The rearrangement uses TRBV29-1 and TRBJ2-7; possible D gene TRBD1, 7 bases. Trimming took off 4 bases at V and 0 bases at J, with 10 bases between the two ends. The CDR3 loop spans 13 amino acids. Germline V gene sequence: CDR1 SQVTM, CDR2 ANQGSEA. The CDR3 DNA is TGCAGCGTTGGGGGGGACAGCTCCTACGAGCAGTACTTC. Translation gives CSVGGDSSYEQYF.

This rearrangement joins TRBV11-2 to TRBJ1-1; D uncertain. The CDR3 totals 13 residues. With 5 bases removed from V and 6 bases from J, the gap between germline ends came to 13 bases. Germline lookup yields CDR1 SGHAT and CDR2 FQNNGV. The CDR3 region has the DNA TGTGCCAGCAGCCCGGTTGTGTGGGCTGAAGCTTTCTTT. It encodes CASSPVVWAEAFF.

This clonotype showed up just a few times. The rearrangement joins TRBV6-1 to TRBJ1-6; D not certain. V gave up 2 bases and J gave up 6 bases, with 20 bases separating them. In germline, CDR1 is MNHNS, CDR2 SASEGT. The CDR3 contains 18 residues. The CDR3 region is CASSELEAATTANSPLHF. DNA of the CDR3: TGTGCCAGCAGTGAACTCGAGGCTGCGACAACCGCTAATTCACCCCTCCACTTT.

In its sample, this clonotype was seen many times. This rearrangement joins TRBV29-1 to TRBJ2-5; 10 bases line up with TRBD2. The V gene end was trimmed by 7 bases and the J gene end by 5 bases; junction bases not matched to a gene: 19. Germline V lookup: CDR1 SQVTM, CDR2 ANQGSEA. The CDR3 spans 17 residues. CDR3: CSGSPRLAGGPWETQYF. DNA for the CDR3: TGCAGCGGCAGCCCTAGACTAGCGGGTGGACCATGGGAGACCCAGTACTTC.

This clonotype has a handful of counts. The rearrangement uses TRBV6-1 and TRBJ2-1; the match to TRBD2 covers 10 bases. The CDR3 loop spans 16 amino acids. Germline V gene data show CDR1 as MNHNS and CDR2 as SASEGT. Trimming at V came to 5 bases and at J to 6 bases, leaving 10 bases not matched to a gene. This CDR3 reads CASSRFGTSEFNEQFF. DNA of the CDR3: TGTGCCAGCAGTCGTTTCGGGACTAGCGAGTTCAATGAGCAGTTCTTC.